The text below deals with one T cell receptor beta chain. The specificity of this receptor is unknown. The sample originates from a study of CXCR3-negative and CXCR3-positive naive CD8 T cells (dated by TCRdb to between 2018 and 2020). With regard to the full study: In total, about 135 million TRB reads were obtained, which works out to roughly 1.5 +/- 0.3 million reads per library. Naive subsets from 5 or 6 donors and memory cells from 3 donors were included in the TRBV-TRBJ cluster analysis. Diversity and physicochemical repertoire analyses were performed on about a dozen donors pooled from two independent experiments.

Broader findings and caveats from the paper: CXCR3 expression partially decreased after cryopreservation, so most assays used freshly isolated PBMCs. Because surface CD5, which has been linked to self-reactivity in mice, was comparable between naive subsets, TCR interaction strength was also inferred from TRB CDR3 physicochemical properties. Similar TRBV-TRBJ usage was shown by naive CXCR3-negative and CXCR3-positive cells from the same donor, whereas distinct patterns were shown by memory cells. Comparably high repertoire diversity was found in both naive subsets, whereas much lower repertoire diversity was found in memory CD8+ T cells.

Each CD8+ T cell subset was flow-sorted in triplicate, with under 350,000 cells per subset placed directly into RLT lysis buffer. Peripheral blood mononuclear cells were isolated from buffy coats by standard density gradient centrifugation. Total RNA was extracted from sorted cells with an RNeasy Mini Kit. Sequenced on a NextSeq 550. The Human TCR Profiling Kit (MiLaboratory) was used to prepare UMI-labeled 5' RACE TRB cDNA libraries. cDNA synthesis used the entire amount of extracted RNA, and PCR amplification then used the entire amount of cDNA produced. The libraries were made side by side, with each library going through the same number of PCR cycles. The authors' pipeline ran thus. With a minimum of two reads required per UMI, MIGEC and MiXCR pulled out about 54,000 +/- 9,700 unique UMI-labeled TRB cDNA molecules from each library. Each library averaged around 40,000 +/- 10,000 functional in-frame TRB CDR3 nucleotide clonotypes without stop codons. After each sample was downsampled to 5000 UMI-labeled TRB molecules, VDJtools was used to calculate diversity metrics such as normalized Shannon-Wiener and Chao1. Clonotype-size-weighted physicochemical properties of the central five CDR3 residues (interaction energy, strength, volume and Kidera factor 4) were computed in VDJtools. One entry per CDR3 protein sequence results from the TCRdb reprocessing of the reads, with DNA left out. What appears here as the V and J calls and clone size reflects TCRdb's work, not the paper's. The table of this sample itemizes 25,000 to 35,000 distinct CDR3 sequences. The top ten hold roughly a tenth of the sample.

Including the terminal cysteine and phenylalanine, the CDR3 comprises 14 residues. This entry has no DNA. The germline V gene sets CDR1 to SGHAT and CDR2 to FQNNGV. This TCR derives from a human donor in good health. Some clones in this sample may be carry-over from other donors' samples. The sequenced sample consisted of memory CD8+ T cells from blood. The cell subset or site label on this specimen signifies: conventional CD8+ memory T cells (TMEM), sorted as controls. The sequence is built from TRBV11-2 and TRBJ2-7; the D call of TRBD2 rests on TCRdb alone, since no DNA is present to check it. CDR3 sequence: CASSSRARSDEQYF.